The present T cell receptor (beta chain) was sequenced within a study of T cells in women clearing cervical HPV infection. Points from the study as a whole: Repertoire richness, not evenness, was significantly elevated in CIN3+ cases versus controls.

The V gene end was trimmed by 5 bases and the J gene end by 4 bases; junction bases not matched to a gene: 4. Germline lookup yields CDR1 SGHVS and CDR2 FNYEAQ. The CDR3 runs 15 residues. Prevalent HPV16 infections were excluded; only incident single HPV16 infections included. Repertoires were generated with immunoSEQ multiplex PCR, while TCRdb's copy carries only in-frame clones and drops some. The sample totals 40,000 or so clones. Concerning this clone: As yet, its antigen is unknown. The read terminates 3 residues before the CDR3 end, so the remaining end is supplied by the germline J gene.

This TCR was recovered from a woman between 18 and 70 years old with a cervical HPV16 infection that either progressed to CIN3+ or cleared (not recorded which). This rearrangement joins TRBV7-6 to TRBJ2-1, with 11 bases that match TRBD2. Source material: blood buffy coat. CDR3 bases read: TGTGCCAGCAGCATACTAGCGGGAGAGTACAATGAG. This gives the protein CASSILAGEYNE. The whole CDR3 reads CASSILAGEYNEQFF.